This T cell receptor beta chain came from a study of blood T cell repertoires in COVID-19. About the research overall: Italy, Spain and the United States were the sources of the convalescent and acute COVID-19 samples.

The V and J ends lost 6 bases and 5 bases, in that order; junction bases with no gene match: 1. The CDR3 runs to 13 residues. The germline V gene has CDR1 LNHDA and CDR2 SQIVND (reference sequence). Repertoires were generated with immunoSEQ multiplex PCR, while TCRdb's copy carries only in-frame clones and drops some. The data show about 230,000 clones, 81% seen once. A single count supports this clone. The chain joins TRBV19 to TRBJ2-5; 12 bases agree with TRBD2. The origin of this receptor is an elderly woman with acute or convalescent COVID-19. The material sequenced was peripheral blood. CDR3 nucleotide sequence: TGTGCCAGTAGCGGACTAGCGGGGGAGACCCAGTACTTC. It codes for CASSGLAGETQYF.